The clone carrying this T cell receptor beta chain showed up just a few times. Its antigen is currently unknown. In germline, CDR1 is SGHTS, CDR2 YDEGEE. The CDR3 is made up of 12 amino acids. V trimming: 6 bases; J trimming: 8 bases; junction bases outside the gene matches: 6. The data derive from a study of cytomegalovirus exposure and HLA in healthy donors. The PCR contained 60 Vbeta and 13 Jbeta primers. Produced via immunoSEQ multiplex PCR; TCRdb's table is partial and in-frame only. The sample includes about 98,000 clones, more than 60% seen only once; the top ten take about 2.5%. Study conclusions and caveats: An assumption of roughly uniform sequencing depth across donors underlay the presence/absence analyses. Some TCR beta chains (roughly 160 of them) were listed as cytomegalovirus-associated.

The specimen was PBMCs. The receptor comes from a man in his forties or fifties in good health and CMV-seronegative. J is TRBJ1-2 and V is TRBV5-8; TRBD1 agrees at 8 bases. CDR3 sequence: CASTRTGIGYTF. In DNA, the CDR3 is TGTGCCAGCACCCGGACAGGGATCGGCTACACCTTC.